A single count supports the clone carrying this T cell receptor beta chain. What it binds is unknown. These data come from a study of identifying expanded T cells in peripheral blood. Study-wide results and caveats: Across healthy donors, higher total template counts meant significantly greater roughly two-week count variance. Roughly 1.2 clones differed between technical replicates, versus roughly 16 and 20 over time.

Libraries were prepared by immunoSEQ multiplex PCR; TCRdb keeps only in-frame clonotypes and omits some of them. The table shows 90,000 or so clones, with around 86% occurring only once. Healthy donors had no documented immune events, such as infections, while sampled. V lost 3 bases, J lost 4 bases, and 36 bases lay in between. The CDR3 covers 23 residues. Germline CDR1 KGHSH, CDR2 LQKENI. This clonotype was sampled from a person between 18 and 75 years old in good health. Sequencing was performed on blood. The rearrangement joins TRBV18 to TRBJ1-4, with a possible D match to TRBD1 (6 bases). The CDR3 DNA reads TGTGCCAGCTCACCCTCCATACCTGATGCCACGGGACACACGAAGCCTATTAATGAAAAACTGTTTTTT. Translated, it gives CASSPSIPDATGHTKPINEKLFF. Supplemented by reference TRBV18 and TRBJ1-4, the full variable domain reads NAGVMQNPRHLVRRRGQEARLRCSPMKGHSHVYWYRQLPEEGLKFMVYLQKENIIDESGMPKERFSAEFPKEGPSILRIQQVVRGDSAAYFCASSPSIPDATGHTKPINEKLFFGSGTQLSVL.